A single sample gave rise to the 9 T cell receptor beta chains below, sequenced in a study of T cells after yellow fever vaccination. TCRdb re-called the 5' RACE reads with MiXCR, one entry per CDR3 protein. The data contain about 160,000 distinct CDR3 sequences, 6% to 7.5% of them singletons. Specimen: CD4+ T cells sorted from PBMCs, collected about 5 days after the first yellow fever vaccination. The receptors were sampled from a man between 18 and 29 years old who received the YFV17D yellow fever vaccine.

This clonotype has more than one count but fewer than ten. The rearrangement joins TRBV14 to TRBJ2-3; 7 bases agree with TRBD2. The germline gives CDR1 SGHDN, CDR2 FVKESK. This CDR3 comprises 16 residues. With 0 bases clipped from V and 5 bases from J, the junction kept 8 bases outside the gene matches. CDR3 sequence: CASSQEWTRGGDTQYF. The CDR3 coding sequence is TGTGCCAGCAGCCAAGAATGGACTAGGGGTGGAGATACGCAGTATTTT.

This clonotype has just a few counts. For the CDR3, the DNA is TGTGCCAGCAGGCCTCAAGTAAACTATGGCTACACCTTC. It specifies CASRPQVNYGYTF. The chain combines TRBV7-9 with TRBJ1-2; D remains ambiguous. The length of the CDR3 is 13 residues. Trimming took 6 bases from V and 2 from J, leaving 10 bases between them. Germline CDR1 reads SEHNR; CDR2 reads FQNEAQ (reference sequence).

The V call is TRBV3-1, the J call TRBJ2-5; D not resolved. The V gene's germline CDR1 is LGHDT and CDR2 YNNKEL (reference sequence). The V end lost 1 base, the J end lost 5 bases, and 17 bases lay between the germline ends. This CDR3 is built from 16 residues. The CDR3: CASSQVGRVTGETQYF. The CDR3 DNA follows: TGTGCCAGCAGCCAAGTGGGCCGCGTTACTGGGGAGACCCAGTACTTC.

This clonotype appeared many times. The V and J genes are TRBV18 and TRBJ1-6, with D hard to call. The V and J ends lost 2 bases and 4 bases respectively, with 6 bases between them. CDR1 and CDR2 from the germline V gene are KGHSH and LQKENI. The CDR3 length is 14 residues. The CDR3 DNA reads TGTGCCAGCTCACCAGAGACTTATAATTCACCCCTCCACTTT. It translates to CASSPETYNSPLHF.

This clonotype has only a few counts. The chain employs TRBV15 and TRBJ2-7; 7 positions match TRBD1. Trimming cost V 0 bases and J 3 bases; bases outside gene matches: 2. CDR3 length: 14 amino acids. Germline CDR1 reads LNHNV; CDR2 reads YYDKDF (reference sequence). CDR3 bases: TGTGCCACCAGCAGAGATCAGGGGGACTACGAGCAGTACTTC. Protein product: CATSRDQGDYEQYF.

This clonotype was seen only a few times. This chain links TRBV20-1 with TRBJ2-2; D gene unclear. Germline loops: CDR1 DFQATT, CDR2 SNEGSKA (reference sequence). V shed 2 bases and J shed 6 bases, with 10 bases lying between them. The CDR3 sequence is 13 residues long. CDR3 bases: TGCAGTGCTAGACGGACCGCCGCCGGGGAGCTGTTTTTT. As protein: CSARRTAAGELFF.

This clonotype was found many times. In nucleotides, the CDR3 is TGCAGTGCTCTAGGGGATAATGAAAAACTGTTTTTT. Its protein is CSALGDNEKLFF. The chain has TRBV20-1 and TRBJ1-4, with D possibly being TRBD1 (5 bases). In germline, CDR1 is DFQATT, CDR2 SNEGSKA (reference sequence). V shed 5 bases and J shed 4 bases, with 8 bases lying between them. The CDR3 totals 12 residues.

The sample holds many counts of this clonotype. This chain connects TRBV5-4 to TRBJ1-1, with D unclear. This CDR3 region has 17 residues. Germline loops: CDR1 SGHNT, CDR2 YYREEE (reference sequence). Deletions cut 4 bases from V and 3 bases from J, with 22 bases between. CDR3 nucleotide sequence: TGTGCCAGCAGCCAGAGCTACCAAAGGGCTTCGGACACTGAAGCTTTCTTT. This translates into CASSQSYQRASDTEAFF.

The chain's CDR3 is CASSQVGLVVGFNEQFF. DNA for the CDR3: TGTGCCAGCAGCCAAGTTGGGTTAGTTGTTGGGTTCAATGAGCAGTTCTTC. The chain carries TRBV3-1 and TRBJ2-1; D gene unclear. CDR1 and CDR2 from the germline V gene are LGHDT and YNNKEL (reference sequence). This CDR3 has 17 residues. V gave up 1 base and J gave up 6 bases, with 19 bases separating them.